This record covers a single T cell receptor (beta chain). Antigen unknown. V lost 8 bases, J lost 7 bases, and 18 bases lay in between. Per the germline V gene, CDR1 is LGHNT and CDR2 is FRNRAP. This CDR3 is 14 amino acids long. The source of the sample is a study of cytomegalovirus exposure and HLA in healthy donors. The PCR ran on 60 Vbeta and 13 Jbeta primers. Profiled with immunoSEQ multiplex PCR; TCRdb holds only in-frame clones, not every one. The table lists nearly 110,000 clones, around 71% of them singletons, with about 0.8% in the top ten. Study-wide points: TRBV6-2, TRBV6-3 and other indistinguishable V segments were excluded.

The material sequenced was PBMCs. The genes are TRBV12-5 and TRBJ1-3; D is possibly TRBD1 (5 bases). This TCR was recovered from a boy between 10 and 17 years old in good health and CMV-seronegative. CDR3 bases: TGTGCTAGTTCCGCCAGGGTAGAGTGGAACACCATATATTTT. Its translation is CASSARVEWNTIYF.